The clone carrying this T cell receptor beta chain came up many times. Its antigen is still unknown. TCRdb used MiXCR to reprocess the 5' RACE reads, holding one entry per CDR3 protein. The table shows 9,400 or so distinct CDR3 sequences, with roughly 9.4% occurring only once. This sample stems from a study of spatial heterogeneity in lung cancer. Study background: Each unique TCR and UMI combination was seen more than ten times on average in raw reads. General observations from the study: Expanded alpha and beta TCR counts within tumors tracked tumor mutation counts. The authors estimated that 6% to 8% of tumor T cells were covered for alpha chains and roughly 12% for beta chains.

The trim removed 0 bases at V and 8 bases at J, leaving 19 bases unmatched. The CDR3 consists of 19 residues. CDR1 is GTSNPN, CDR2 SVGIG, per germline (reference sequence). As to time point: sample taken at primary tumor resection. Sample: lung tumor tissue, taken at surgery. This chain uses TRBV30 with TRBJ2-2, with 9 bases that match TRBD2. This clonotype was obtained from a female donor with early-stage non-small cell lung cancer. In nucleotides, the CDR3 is TGTGCCTGGAGTGTACGGGATCTCCGGGCTAGCGGGATTATTGGGGAGCTGTTTTTT. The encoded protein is CAWSVRDLRASGIIGELFF.